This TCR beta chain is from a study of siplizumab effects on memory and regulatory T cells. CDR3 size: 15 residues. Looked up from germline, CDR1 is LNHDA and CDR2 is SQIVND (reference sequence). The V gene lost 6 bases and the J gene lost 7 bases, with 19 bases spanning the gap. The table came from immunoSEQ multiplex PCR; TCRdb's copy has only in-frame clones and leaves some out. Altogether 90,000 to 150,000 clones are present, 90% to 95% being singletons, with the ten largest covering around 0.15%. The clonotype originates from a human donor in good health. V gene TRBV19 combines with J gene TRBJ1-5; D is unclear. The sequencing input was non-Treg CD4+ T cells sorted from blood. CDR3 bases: TGTGCCAGTAGCCCGTTAGGTGGAAAATACCAGCCCCAGCATTTT. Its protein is CASSPLGGKYQPQHF.